Shown below are 11 T cell receptor beta chains from a single sample sequenced in a study of shared clonotypes between healthy human individuals. The table came from immunoSEQ multiplex PCR; TCRdb's copy has only in-frame clones and leaves some out. Altogether around 2,000,000 clones are present, over 85% being singletons, with the ten largest covering under 1.5%. Only CD45RO-negative cells positively selected for CCR7 counted as naive CD8 cells, so terminally differentiated effector memory CD45RA+ cells were excluded. What was sequenced was naive CD8+ T cells sorted from blood. The receptors were gathered from a man younger than 35 in good health.

The table lists this clone with a count of one. The rearrangement links TRBV30 to TRBJ2-2; TRBD2 might be the D (5 bases). V was trimmed by 1 base and J by 4 bases, leaving 10 bases between them. CDR1 is GTSNPN, CDR2 SVGIG, per germline (reference sequence). There are 14 residues in the CDR3. The CDR3, as DNA: TGTGCCTGGAGTGGAAGGGCGGGCACCGGGGAGCTGTTTTTT. Protein product: CAWSGRAGTGELFF.

This rearrangement joins TRBV6-5 to TRBJ2-2; D not resolved. V lost 5 bases, J lost 6 bases, and 16 bases lay in between. Germline CDR1 reads MNHEY; CDR2 reads SVGAGI. The CDR3 totals 15 residues. CDR3 loop: CASSPGEGWAGELFF. In DNA form, the CDR3 reads TGTGCCAGCAGTCCCGGAGAAGGGTGGGCCGGGGAGCTGTTTTTT.

The V gene is TRBV9, the J gene TRBJ1-1, with a weak D call TRBD1 (5 bases). The ends were cut back, 7 bases at V and 3 bases at J, with 13 bases in the middle. Germline V gene data show CDR1 as SGDLS and CDR2 as YYNGEE. CDR3 length: 13 amino acids. CDR3 protein: CASAAGGDTEAFF. In DNA form, the CDR3 reads TGTGCCAGCGCGGCCGGGGGGGACACTGAAGCTTTCTTT. Full variable domain (remainder filled in from reference TRBV9 and TRBJ1-1): DSGVTQTPKHLITATGQRVTLRCSPRSGDLSVYWYQQSLDQGLQFLIQYYNGEERAKGNILERFSAQQFPDLHSELNLSSLELGDSALYFCASAAGGDTEAFFGQGTRLTVV.

In regard to this clone: This CDR3 is also generated by other DNA sequences in the sample. V usage is TRBV4-3 and J usage is TRBJ2-1; D tentatively reads TRBD1 or TRBD2 (6 bases each). CDR1 and CDR2 (germline): LGHNA, YSLEER. The V gene lost 0 bases and the J gene lost 4 bases, with 10 bases spanning the gap. The CDR3 length is 15 residues. CDR3 loop: CASSQDRGRYNEQFF. The CDR3 DNA follows: TGCGCCAGCAGCCAAGATAGGGGGAGGTACAATGAGCAGTTCTTC.

Concerning this clone itself: At the DNA level, this CDR3 is encoded by other sequences in the same sample as well. This chain joins TRBV11-2 and TRBJ2-7; maybe TRBD2 (5 bases). The length of the CDR3 is 14 residues. Trimming cost V 1 base and J 3 bases, with 10 bases left between them. Germline-derived CDR1 and CDR2 are SGHAT and FQNNGV. In nucleotides, the CDR3 is TGTGCCAGCAGCTTAGGAGGGTCGGGCTACGAGCAGTACTTC. Amino acids: CASSLGGSGYEQYF.

This chain links TRBV10-3 with TRBJ2-7; tentatively, D is TRBD1 (6 bases). There are 15 residues in the CDR3. Germline CDR1 reads ENHRY; CDR2 reads SYGVKD. V gave up 0 bases and J gave up 3 bases, with 12 bases separating them. CDR3 bases: TGTGCCATCAGTGAGTCGATGACAGGTAACTACGAGCAGTACTTC. Translation: CAISESMTGNYEQYF.

The genes are TRBV6-5 and TRBJ2-5, with D perhaps matching TRBD1 (5 bases). The CDR3 extends over 14 amino acids. Between the trimmed V and J ends, which lost 3 bases and 2 bases, there was a span of 10 bases. Germline CDR1 is MNHEY and CDR2 is SVGAGI. The CDR3 nucleotides are TGTGCCAGCAGTTATACAGGAATACAAGAGACCCAGTACTTC. Its translation: CASSYTGIQETQYF.

The rearrangement uses TRBV13 and TRBJ2-5, with 8 bases aligning to TRBD2. Germline assignment: CDR1 PRHDT and CDR2 FYEKMQ (reference sequence). Trimming removed 3 bases from V and 5 bases from J; junction bases left unmatched: 8. The CDR3 is made up of 15 amino acids. CDR3 protein: CASSFEGGGLETQYF. CDR3 nucleotides: TGTGCCAGCAGCTTCGAAGGCGGGGGGTTGGAGACCCAGTACTTC.

The V call is TRBV7-9, the J call TRBJ1-4; the D is unclear. The CDR3 has 13 amino acids. The germline gives CDR1 SEHNR, CDR2 FQNEAQ (reference sequence). Trimming left V 1 base short and J 5 bases short, with 5 bases between. CDR3 amino acids: CASSLVENEKLFF. The CDR3 region has the DNA TGTGCCAGCAGCTTAGTGGAAAATGAAAAACTGTTTTTT. The full variable domain, with the rest looked up from reference TRBV7-9 and TRBJ1-4, is DTGVSQNPRHKITKRGQNVTFRCDPISEHNRLYWYRQTLGQGPEFLTYFQNEAQLEKSRLLSDRFSAERPKGSFSTLEIQRTEQGDSAMYLCASSLVENEKLFFGSGTQLSVL.

The gene calls are TRBV6-5 and TRBJ2-7; D is unclear. The CDR3 totals 9 residues. V was shortened by 9 bases and J by 8 bases, with 8 bases between the two germline ends. Germline V gene sequence: CDR1 MNHEY, CDR2 SVGAGI. Here the CDR3 reads CARPPKQYF. The DNA for the CDR3 is TGTGCCAGGCCACCTAAGCAGTACTTC.

This chain joins TRBV7-9 and TRBJ2-7; 7 nucleotides match TRBD1. The CDR3 loop spans 14 amino acids. CDR1 and CDR2 (germline): SEHNR, FQNEAQ (reference sequence). With V trimmed by 4 bases and J by 3 bases, 6 bases remained unmatched. The CDR3: CASSSPGQYYEQYF. Written as DNA, the CDR3 is TGTGCCAGCAGCTCACCGGGACAGTACTACGAGCAGTACTTC.